The subject of this entry is one TCR beta chain. Its antigen is as yet unknown. The data derive from a study of cytomegalovirus exposure and HLA in healthy donors. The PCR had 60 Vbeta and 13 Jbeta primers. Measured with immunoSEQ multiplex PCR; TCRdb has only the in-frame clones, and not every one. The sample contains some 56,000 clones, 83% of which appear only once. Whole-study findings and limits: Overall, approximately 150 TCR beta chains were annotated as cytomegalovirus-associated. Earlier analysis looked at TCR beta V segments, and most were productive about 90% or about 30% of the time. The only immune exposure information that was available was CMV serostatus.

This TCR came from a human donor in good health. The sequencing input was PBMCs.

The CDR3 sequence: CSARSWTQYF. CDR3 coding DNA: TGCAGTGCTAGGAGCTGGACCCAGTACTTC. J is TRBJ2-5 and V is TRBV20-1; D gene unclear. The CDR3 totals 10 residues. V was trimmed by 3 bases and J by 7 bases, leaving 6 bases between them. Germline CDR1 DFQATT, CDR2 SNEGSKA (reference sequence).